This TCR beta chain was captured in a study of PD-1 blockade in classical Hodgkin lymphoma. This clone showed up just once. Its antigen is not identified. Stated time point: cycle 4 day 1 (C4D1), after five to seven weeks of nivolumab. Autologous stem cell transplantation was followed by relapse in every patient, and brentuximab vedotin exposure varied. Complete response, partial response or progressive disease constituted the best responses recorded. The repertoire was sequenced with immunoSEQ multiplex PCR; TCRdb's copy has only in-frame clones and lacks some. Among under 130,000 clones listed, roughly nine tenths were seen once. Regarding the study as a whole: Reports described newly diagnosed patients as having lower baseline TCR diversity than healthy donors. Patients who began taking nivolumab under 1 year after ASCT were left out.

This material consisted of peripheral blood mononuclear cells (PBMCs), taken before the fourth cycle of nivolumab. This TCR was sampled from a human donor with classical Hodgkin lymphoma.

The CDR3 region has the DNA TGTGCCAGCAGCAGAGGGAGGGAGCAGTTCTTC. As protein: CASSRGREQFF. The rearrangement uses TRBV13 and TRBJ2-1, with D possibly being TRBD2 (6 bases). Germline V gene lookup returns CDR1 PRHDT and CDR2 FYEKMQ (reference sequence). This CDR3 contains 11 residues. V lost 5 bases, J lost 10 bases, and 9 bases lay in between.